The sequence of this T cell receptor (beta chain) was determined in a study of cytomegalovirus exposure and HLA in healthy donors. Study-level information: Out of 150 million to 200 million T cells, an earlier analysis found roughly 110 million unique TCR beta sequences in total.

The CDR3 length is 13 residues. V trimming: 4 bases; J trimming: 4 bases; junction bases outside the gene matches: 5. The germline CDR1 and CDR2 sequences are SGHRS and YFSETQ. Study-level findings and limits: An Asian-associated ancestry cluster reportedly showed fewer N-insertions than the roughly 670-donor mean in a later analysis. By a later analysis, the bulk of CMV-associated TCR beta chains appeared HLA-restricted.

Regarding this clone: Its target is unknown.

The PCR ran on 60 Vbeta and 13 Jbeta primers. Data came from immunoSEQ multiplex PCR; TCRdb stores just in-frame clones and leaves some out. The sample yields 95,000 to 150,000 clones, approximately 80% seen once. The chain employs TRBV5-1 and TRBJ2-7; 7 bases fit TRBD1. The sample was PBMCs. The TCR sequence derives from a human donor in good health. CDR3 DNA: TGCGCCAGCAGCAGGGGACAGAGATACGAGCAGTACTTC. Translating it yields CASSRGQRYEQYF.